These 5 T cell receptor beta chains were sequenced from one sample in a study of spatial heterogeneity in lung cancer. From the 5' RACE reads, TCRdb called clonotypes with MiXCR, one entry per CDR3 protein. The sample contains 85,000 to 100,000 distinct CDR3 sequences, roughly a fifth of which appear only once. The time point denotes: blood at routine non-recurrence follow-up after resection. The source was PBMCs, collected at follow-up. These receptors originate from a male donor with early-stage non-small cell lung cancer.

This clonotype occurred many times. The genes are TRBV29-1 and TRBJ1-2, with TRBD1 matching over 7 bases. This CDR3 has 12 amino acids. J lost 4 bases, V lost 6 bases, and 5 bases had no gene match. Germline values: CDR1 SQVTM, CDR2 ANQGSEA. The CDR3 sequence is CSVATGSYGYTF. The CDR3 nucleotides are TGCAGCGTCGCGACAGGGTCCTATGGCTACACCTTC. Complete variable domain (other parts from reference TRBV29-1 and TRBJ1-2): SAVISQKPSRDICQRGTSLTIQCQVDSQVTMMFWYRQQPGQSLTLIATANQGSEATYESGFVIDKFPISRPNLTFSTLTVSNMSPEDSSIYLCSVATGSYGYTFGSGTRLTVV.

This clonotype was recorded a few times. V gene TRBV11-2 combines with J gene TRBJ2-1; 8 bases are shared with TRBD1. V was pared by 5 bases and J by 3 bases, with 6 bases of the junction left unmatched. Germline-derived CDR1 and CDR2 are SGHAT and FQNNGV. The CDR3 runs 15 residues. The CDR3 loop reads CASSHDRGLYNEQFF. CDR3 DNA: TGTGCCAGCAGCCACGACAGGGGCCTCTACAATGAGCAGTTCTTC.

The chain couples TRBV10-3 to TRBJ1-3, with 7 nucleotides matching TRBD1. Losses at the gene ends were 6 bases for V and 0 bases for J; bases not matched to a gene: 2. Looked up from germline, CDR1 is ENHRY and CDR2 is SYGVKD. The CDR3 has 14 amino acids. CDR3: CAIRGTDSGNTIYF. As DNA, the CDR3 is TGTGCCATCAGGGGGACAGACTCTGGAAACACCATATATTTT.

The chain couples TRBV7-8 to TRBJ1-5, with TRBD1 matching over 7 bases. The CDR3 has 16 residues. Trimming removed 5 bases from V and 4 bases from J; junction bases left unmatched: 11. CDR1 SGHVS and CDR2 FQNEAQ come from the germline V gene. CDR3 sequence reads: CASSVLQGTQNQPQHF. The CDR3 nucleotides are TGTGCCAGCAGCGTACTACAGGGGACACAAAATCAGCCCCAGCATTTT.

This clonotype was observed a few times. The V call is TRBV7-9, the J call TRBJ2-7; no clear D. The CDR3 runs to 14 residues. The V gene's germline CDR1 is SEHNR and CDR2 FQNEAQ (reference sequence). Trimming stripped 2 bases from V and 4 bases from J, with 12 bases between. The chain's CDR3 is CASSLRADSYEQYF. The CDR3 DNA follows: TGTGCCAGCAGCTTAAGGGCAGACTCTTACGAGCAGTACTTC. Using reference TRBV7-9 and TRBJ2-7 for the parts outside the CDR3, the full variable domain is DTGVSQNPRHKITKRGQNVTFRCDPISEHNRLYWYRQTLGQGPEFLTYFQNEAQLEKSRLLSDRFSAERPKGSFSTLEIQRTEQGDSAMYLCASSLRADSYEQYFGPGTRLTVT.